This is a list of T cell receptor beta chains from one sample in a study of shared clonotypes between healthy human individuals. Repertoires were generated with immunoSEQ multiplex PCR, while TCRdb's copy carries only in-frame clones and drops some. The table lists around 980,000 clones, 75% to 80% of them singletons. The sample consisted of memory CD4+ T cells from PBMCs. The origin of the receptors is a man between 18 and 35 years old in good health. Some clones in this sample may be carry-over from other donors' samples. CDR3s include the opening cysteine and the closing phenylalanine or tryptophan. The D gene is left open where the match is weak. Size is stated for part of the rows, as once, few or many counts, or as a class when the clone is expanded.

V: TRBV5-1; size: -; J: TRBJ2-3; D: -; DNA: TGCGCCAGCAGCTCCAGGGGGGCGGGAGATACGCAGTATTTT; CDR3: CASSSRGAGDTQYF
V: TRBV9; size: -; J: TRBJ2-5; D: TRBD2; DNA: TGTGCCAGCGGGGCAATCGGGGGTAGCGGGCTTGGAGAGACCCAGTACTTC; CDR3: CASGAIGGSGLGETQYF
V: TRBV5-1; size: once; J: TRBJ2-1; D: TRBD2; DNA: TGCGCCAGCAGCCTGGGGGGGATCTCCTACAATGAGCAGTTCTTC; CDR3: CASSLGGISYNEQFF
V: TRBV18; size: -; J: TRBJ1-1; D: -; DNA: TGTGCCAGCTCACCGTCGGAGACGGGCCATTCGGGGGCTTTCTTT; CDR3: CASSPSETGHSGAFF
V: TRBV14; size: -; J: TRBJ2-5; D: TRBD2; DNA: TGTGCCAGCAGCCAAGGTTCTGCGGGAGGGCCGGGAAAGCAGTACTTC; CDR3: CASSQGSAGGPGKQYF
V: TRBV7-3; size: -; J: TRBJ2-1; D: -; DNA: TGTGCCAGCAGCTTAACGGGGGGATCCTACAATGAGCAGTTCTTC; CDR3: CASSLTGGSYNEQFF
V: TRBV6-5; size: -; J: TRBJ2-7; D: -; DNA: TGTGCCAGCACGGTGGGGAGGGAGCAGTACTTC; CDR3: CASTVGREQYF
V: TRBV19; size: few; J: TRBJ1-1; D: -; DNA: TGTGCCAGTACCCCACAGAAAAACACTGAAGCTTTCTTT; CDR3: CASTPQKNTEAFF
V: TRBV29-1; size: -; J: TRBJ2-3; D: -; DNA: TGCAGCGCATCTAGCGTTAGCACAGATACGCAGTATTTT; CDR3: CSASSVSTDTQYF
V: TRBV19; size: -; J: TRBJ2-3; D: -; DNA: TGTGCCAGTAGTGGGACTTACACAGATACGCAGTATTTT; CDR3: CASSGTYTDTQYF
V: TRBV15; size: once; J: TRBJ1-2; D: -; DNA: TGTGCCACCAGCAAGGGGGGGGATAACTATGGCTACACCTTC; CDR3: CATSKGGDNYGYTF
V: TRBV5-1; size: -; J: TRBJ2-2; D: TRBD2; DNA: TGCGCCAGCGCTAGCGGAGCGAACACCGGGGAGCTGTTTTTT; CDR3: CASASGANTGELFF
V: TRBV6-1; size: few; J: TRBJ2-2; D: -; DNA: TGTGCCAGCAGTAAGGGGAGTTGGGACACCGGGGAGCTGTTTTTT; CDR3: CASSKGSWDTGELFF
V: TRBV5-1; size: -; J: TRBJ2-7; D: TRBD1; DNA: TGCGCCAGCAGCTTGGGGCCCCCGGGACAGGGCCACGAGCAGTACTTC; CDR3: CASSLGPPGQGHEQYF
V: TRBV7-9; size: -; J: TRBJ1-4; D: -; DNA: TGTGCCAGCAGCCCCGACAGAACTAATGAAAAACTGTTTTTT; CDR3: CASSPDRTNEKLFF
V: TRBV20-1; size: once; J: TRBJ1-4; D: -; DNA: TGCAGTGCTAGTAAAAATGAAAAACTGTTTTTT; CDR3: CSASKNEKLFF
V: TRBV6-5; size: -; J: TRBJ1-5; D: -; DNA: TGTGCCAGCAGTTTGGACTTCAATCAGCCCCAGCATTTT; CDR3: CASSLDFNQPQHF
V: TRBV5-1; size: once; J: TRBJ1-5; D: TRBD1; DNA: TGCGCCAGCAGCCGAGGGGGCGAGGGCAATCAGCCCCAGCATTTT; CDR3: CASSRGGEGNQPQHF
V: TRBV4-2; size: many; J: TRBJ1-6; D: -; DNA: TGTGCCAGCAGCCAAGATCTTGTGGCATTGGGGTCACCCCTCCACTTT; CDR3: CASSQDLVALGSPLHF
V: TRBV2; size: -; J: TRBJ2-7; D: TRBD2; DNA: TGTGCCAGCAGTGAAGCTAGCGGGAGGGGGGTAATCGAGCAGTACTTC; CDR3: CASSEASGRGVIEQYF
V: TRBV11-2; size: once; J: TRBJ2-7; D: -; DNA: TGTGCCAGCAGCTCCCTCTACCTAGGCGAGCAGTACTTC; CDR3: CASSSLYLGEQYF
V: TRBV28; size: -; J: TRBJ2-7; D: -; DNA: TGTGCCAGCAGTTTCGCAGGGGCCTACGAGCAGTACTTC; CDR3: CASSFAGAYEQYF
V: TRBV5-1; size: -; J: TRBJ2-3; D: TRBD2; DNA: TGCGCCAGCCGCGGACTAGCGGGAGTCTCAGATACGCAGTATTTT; CDR3: CASRGLAGVSDTQYF
V: TRBV7-2; size: -; J: TRBJ2-7; D: TRBD2; DNA: TGTGCCAGCAGCTTAGTTAGCGGGACCCCCAACGAGCAGTACTTC; CDR3: CASSLVSGTPNEQYF
V: TRBV2; size: -; J: TRBJ1-5; D: -; DNA: TGTGCCAGCAGTCCAACAGGGTACTATAGCAATCAGCCCCAGCATTTT; CDR3: CASSPTGYYSNQPQHF
V: TRBV5-1; size: -; J: TRBJ2-7; D: TRBD1; DNA: TGCGCCAGCAGCTGGGGGCCAGGGGGCGTGGAAGAGCAGTACTTC; CDR3: CASSWGPGGVEEQYF
V: TRBV5-1; size: -; J: TRBJ2-2; D: -; DNA: TGCGCCAGCAGCCCCCGGGACCCTGGAACCGGGGAGCTGTTTTTT; CDR3: CASSPRDPGTGELFF
V: TRBV5-6; size: -; J: TRBJ2-1; D: TRBD2; DNA: TGTGCCAGCAGCAAAACCGGGACTAGCGGGAGCTTCAACAATGAGCAGTTCTTC; CDR3: CASSKTGTSGSFNNEQFF
V: TRBV28; size: -; J: TRBJ1-5; D: TRBD1; DNA: TGTGCCAGCAGTTCACCGGGACAGGGAAGCCAGCCCCAGCATTTT; CDR3: CASSSPGQGSQPQHF